This is a list of T cell receptor beta chains from one sample in a study of cytomegalovirus exposure and HLA in healthy donors. Profiling relied on immunoSEQ multiplex PCR, and the TCRdb table lists in-frame clones only, not all of them. Of over 150,000 clones listed, 84% were seen once; the top ten hold around 5%. The specimen was PBMCs. Receptor source: a girl between 5 and 17 years old in good health and CMV-seropositive. CDR3s include the opening cysteine and the closing phenylalanine or tryptophan. The D gene is left open where the match is weak. The size entry is marked missing in some rows and otherwise reads once, few, many or a size class.

.,17,TRBV27,TRBJ2-7,TRBD1,CASSPHPRDSAPYEQYF,TGTGCCAGCAGTCCACACCCCAGGGACAGTGCTCCCTACGAGCAGTACTTC
.,15,TRBV11-2,TRBJ1-2,.,CASSLDPGGVTGYTF,TGTGCCAGCAGCTTAGATCCCGGAGGGGTTACTGGCTACACCTTC
.,16,TRBV9,TRBJ2-2,.,CASSVAEGGDTGELFF,TGTGCCAGCAGCGTAGCTGAAGGGGGGGACACCGGGGAGCTGTTTTTT
few,14,TRBV2,TRBJ1-2,TRBD1,CASSLDRGNYGYTF,TGTGCCAGCAGTTTGGACAGGGGGAACTATGGCTACACCTTC
.,11,TRBV11-2,TRBJ1-2,.,CASSPFYGYTF,TGTGCCAGCAGCCCTTTCTATGGCTACACCTTC
.,13,TRBV5-6,TRBJ1-2,TRBD1,CASSLRTGDGYTF,TGTGCCAGCAGCTTGCGGACAGGGGATGGCTACACCTTC
once,16,TRBV2,TRBJ2-5,.,CASTPRGGESGETQYF,TGTGCCAGCACCCCGAGGGGGGGGGAATCGGGAGAGACCCAGTACTTC
.,15,TRBV9,TRBJ1-4,TRBD1,CASSVGTGGNEKLFF,TGTGCCAGCAGCGTAGGAACAGGGGGAAATGAAAAACTGTTTTTT
few,14,TRBV6-4,TRBJ2-3,.,CATDNGGPTDTQYF,TGTGCCACCGACAATGGAGGGCCGACAGATACGCAGTATTTT
.,14,TRBV6-4,TRBJ2-3,.,CASSEVDGTDTQYF,TGTGCCAGCAGTGAAGTAGATGGCACAGATACGCAGTATTTT
.,13,TRBV6-6,TRBJ1-1,.,CASRSGANTEAFF,TGTGCCAGCAGATCTGGGGCGAACACTGAAGCTTTCTTT
.,15,TRBV10-3,TRBJ2-7,.,CAISGDKGDSYEQYF,TGTGCCATCAGTGGAGATAAGGGGGACTCCTACGAGCAGTACTTC
.,15,TRBV5-5,TRBJ1-1,TRBD1,CASSFPTGGKTEAFF,TGTGCCAGCAGCTTTCCGACAGGGGGAAAGACTGAAGCTTTCTTT
.,15,TRBV5-6,TRBJ2-2,TRBD1,CASSHPTGDTGELFF,TGTGCCAGCAGCCATCCGACAGGGGACACCGGGGAGCTGTTTTTT
few,15,TRBV5-1,TRBJ1-1,.,CASSLLPSGNTEAFF,TGCGCCAGCAGCCTTTTACCATCGGGGAACACTGAAGCTTTCTTT
.,15,TRBV7-9,TRBJ2-2,TRBD2,CASSKTSGSTGELFF,TGTGCCAGCAGCAAAACTAGCGGGAGCACCGGGGAGCTGTTTTTT
.,12,TRBV27,TRBJ2-1,.,CASSGSVFEQFF,TGTGCCAGCAGTGGAAGCGTTTTTGAGCAGTTCTTC
.,16,TRBV2,TRBJ2-1,TRBD2,CASSNPLAGGLDEQFF,TGTGCCAGCAGTAATCCACTAGCGGGGGGGCTGGATGAGCAGTTCTTC
few,15,TRBV6-4,TRBJ2-1,.,CASSDGQRSYNEQFF,TGTGCCAGCAGTGACGGCCAGCGATCCTACAATGAGCAGTTCTTC
.,13,TRBV5-8,TRBJ1-5,.,CASSPGKNQPQHF,TGTGCCAGCAGCCCCGGGAAGAATCAGCCCCAGCATTTT
.,17,TRBV9,TRBJ2-7,TRBD2,CASSVTSGGLGAYEQYF,TGTGCCAGCAGTGTGACTAGCGGGGGGCTTGGAGCCTACGAGCAGTACTTC
once,13,TRBV19,TRBJ2-7,TRBD2,CASSIGGGYEQYF,TGTGCCAGTAGTATCGGGGGGGGCTACGAGCAGTACTTC
.,15,TRBV2,TRBJ2-4,.,CAGKGEHLAKNIQYF,TGTGCCGGGAAGGGGGAACACCTGGCCAAAAACATTCAGTACTTC
many,15,TRBV9,TRBJ1-2,.,CASSPEGGNPYGYTF,TGTGCCAGCAGCCCAGAGGGGGGGAACCCCTATGGCTACACCTTC
.,14,TRBV10-1,TRBJ2-1,TRBD2,CASSGSGGASEQFF,TGCGCCAGCAGTGGCAGCGGGGGGGCCAGCGAGCAGTTCTTC
.,12,TRBV19,TRBJ2-3,.,CASKGRGDTQYF,TGTGCCAGTAAGGGCCGGGGAGATACGCAGTATTTT
.,13,TRBV5-1,TRBJ2-7,.,CASRDGAGTVQYF,TGCGCCAGCAGAGATGGGGCCGGGACTGTGCAGTACTTC
.,17,TRBV5-1,TRBJ2-7,.,CASSLGRGKGVAYEQYF,TGCGCCAGCAGCTTGGGGCGGGGTAAGGGAGTAGCCTACGAGCAGTACTTC
.,12,TRBV6-5,TRBJ2-1,.,CASRPSYNEQFF,TGTGCCAGCAGGCCGAGCTACAATGAGCAGTTCTTC
few,15,TRBV7-3,TRBJ2-2,.,CASSRGSANTGELFF,TGTGCCAGCAGCAGGGGGTCGGCGAACACCGGGGAGCTGTTTTTT
few,15,TRBV10-3,TRBJ1-2,.,CAISEILGTANGYTF,TGTGCCATCAGTGAAATTTTAGGAACAGCAAATGGCTACACCTTC
.,14,TRBV12-5,TRBJ2-3,TRBD1,CASGRDRSTDTQYF,TGTGCTAGTGGTCGGGACAGAAGCACAGATACGCAGTATTTT
.,15,TRBV2,TRBJ2-3,TRBD2,CASSDRAGGIYTQYF,TGTGCCAGCAGTGACCGGGCGGGGGGAATATATACGCAGTATTTT
once,15,TRBV7-2,TRBJ2-7,TRBD2,CASSLAGLAEYEQYF,TGTGCCAGCAGCTTAGCGGGACTAGCGGAATACGAGCAGTACTTC
once,15,TRBV9,TRBJ2-5,TRBD2,CASSPSGEYQETQYF,TGTGCCAGCAGCCCTAGCGGGGAGTACCAAGAGACCCAGTACTTC
.,16,TRBV5-1,TRBJ2-5,.,CASSRLGQPSQETQYF,TGCGCCAGCAGCCGGCTCGGACAGCCAAGCCAAGAGACCCAGTACTTC
.,13,TRBV6-6,TRBJ2-7,.,CASSPDSLYEQYF,TGTGCCAGCAGTCCTGACAGCTTATACGAGCAGTACTTC
once,18,TRBV25-1,TRBJ2-7,TRBD2,CASSEYSSGGSSSYEQYF,TGTGCCAGCAGTGAATATAGTAGCGGGGGGTCGAGCTCCTACGAGCAGTACTTC
once,14,TRBV9,TRBJ1-3,.,CASSERTGGNTIYF,TGTGCCAGCAGCGAGCGGACTGGAGGAAACACCATATATTTT
.,14,TRBV18,TRBJ1-5,.,CASSLGERNQPQHF,TGTGCCAGCTCACTCGGGGAACGGAATCAGCCCCAGCATTTT
.,16,TRBV19,TRBJ2-5,TRBD1,CASSSSEQGAVETQYF,TGTGCCAGTAGTTCGTCCGAACAGGGGGCCGTAGAGACCCAGTACTTC
few,15,TRBV19,TRBJ1-3,.,CASRTGSASGNTIYF,TGTGCCTCTCGGACGGGGTCCGCCTCTGGAAACACCATATATTTT
few,14,TRBV18,TRBJ2-1,.,CASSTTGYYPEQFF,TGTGCCAGCTCAACCACAGGGTACTACCCTGAGCAGTTCTTC
.,14,TRBV6-5,TRBJ1-1,TRBD1,CASRLTGPNTEAFF,TGTGCCAGCAGATTGACAGGGCCAAACACTGAAGCTTTCTTT
.,12,TRBV5-6,TRBJ2-1,.,CASSKEDNEQFF,TGTGCCAGCAGCAAGGAGGACAATGAGCAGTTCTTC
.,15,TRBV6-1,TRBJ2-1,TRBD2,CASSVTSGEVDEQFF,TGTGCCAGCAGTGTTACTAGCGGGGAAGTCGATGAGCAGTTCTTC
.,17,TRBV6-1,TRBJ1-4,TRBD1,CASSEVPGGGENEKLFF,TGTGCCAGCAGTGAAGTGCCAGGGGGAGGTGAAAATGAAAAACTGTTTTTT
.,15,TRBV30,TRBJ2-1,TRBD1,CAWSQQGAPTYEQFF,TGTGCCTGGAGTCAACAGGGGGCGCCTACGTATGAGCAGTTCTTC
once,14,TRBV19,TRBJ2-2,TRBD2,CASSWGGYTGELFF,TGTGCCAGTAGCTGGGGGGGGTACACCGGGGAGCTGTTTTTT
.,13,TRBV19,TRBJ1-1,.,CASRARRGTEAFF,TGTGCCAGTAGGGCACGGCGCGGGACTGAAGCTTTCTTT
.,13,TRBV27,TRBJ1-2,.,CASSLRGLGGYTF,TGTGCCAGCAGTTTAAGGGGCTTGGGTGGCTACACCTTC
.,15,TRBV4-1,TRBJ2-5,TRBD1,CASSPRQGAGETQYF,TGCGCCAGCAGCCCTCGTCAGGGGGCGGGAGAGACCCAGTACTTC
few,17,TRBV5-1,TRBJ1-2,TRBD1,CASSPQQGAHANYGYTF,TGCGCCAGCAGCCCACAACAGGGGGCCCATGCGAACTATGGCTACACCTTC